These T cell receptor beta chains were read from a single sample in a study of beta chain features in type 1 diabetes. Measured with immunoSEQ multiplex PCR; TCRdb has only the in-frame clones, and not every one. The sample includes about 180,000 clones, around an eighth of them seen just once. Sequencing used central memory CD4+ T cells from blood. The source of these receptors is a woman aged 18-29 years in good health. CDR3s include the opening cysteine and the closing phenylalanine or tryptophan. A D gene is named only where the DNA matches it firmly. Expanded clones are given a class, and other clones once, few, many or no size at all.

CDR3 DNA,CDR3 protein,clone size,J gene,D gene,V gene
TGTGCCAGCGGAGAGCGGGAGTCAGAAAATGAGCAGTTCTTC,CASGERESENEQFF,NA,TRBJ2-1,TRBD2,TRBV2
TGTGCCAGCGCAGCCCGTTTGCAGCGGGAGGTGAATGAGCAGTTCTTC,CASAARLQREVNEQFF,few,TRBJ2-1,TRBD2,TRBV5-6
TGTGCCAGCAGCCAGGCTCACAGGGGGCGCTTGGATACGCAGTATTTT,CASSQAHRGRLDTQYF,once,TRBJ2-3,TRBD1,TRBV4-2
TGTGCCAGCAGTTCCCGGACAGGGAATACTGAAGCTTTCTTT,CASSSRTGNTEAFF,NA,TRBJ1-1,TRBD1,TRBV6-5
TGTGCCAGCAGCTTACAGACAGGGAGGGAGACCCAGTACTTC,CASSLQTGRETQYF,NA,TRBJ2-5,NA,TRBV7-2
TGTGCCAGCAGTCCAGTGACAGGGAACTATGGCTACACCTTC,CASSPVTGNYGYTF,NA,TRBJ1-2,TRBD1,TRBV6-5
TGTGCCAGCAGCCAAGATCCAGGGAACACCGGGGAGCTGTTTTTT,CASSQDPGNTGELFF,NA,TRBJ2-2,NA,TRBV4-2
TGTGCCAGCAGCCCCACTAGCGGGAGGGTCTTCGAGCAGTACTTC,CASSPTSGRVFEQYF,NA,TRBJ2-7,TRBD2,TRBV5-4
TGTGCCAGCAGCGTAGCCGGGACTAGCGCCTACAATGAGCAGTTCTTC,CASSVAGTSAYNEQFF,NA,TRBJ2-1,TRBD2,TRBV9
TGTGCCAGCAGCGTAGGCCGGACTAGCACTAGCACAGATACGCAGTATTTT,CASSVGRTSTSTDTQYF,few,TRBJ2-3,TRBD2,TRBV9
TGTGCCAGCAAGGGACAGTTCAACACTGAAGCTTTCTTT,CASKGQFNTEAFF,NA,TRBJ1-1,TRBD1,TRBV2
TGTGCCACCAGCAGAGCTAGGGGTAATCAGCCCCAGCATTTT,CATSRARGNQPQHF,NA,TRBJ1-5,NA,TRBV15
TGTGCCAGCTCACCGGGACTTAACACCGGGGAGCTGTTTTTT,CASSPGLNTGELFF,few,TRBJ2-2,NA,TRBV18
TGCAGCGTTGGCGACAGGGTCAATCAGCCCCAGCATTTT,CSVGDRVNQPQHF,few,TRBJ1-5,TRBD1,TRBV29-1
TGTGCCAGCTCACTGGACAGGGCCGACTCCTACGAGCAGTACTTC,CASSLDRADSYEQYF,few,TRBJ2-7,TRBD1,TRBV18
TGTGCCAGCAGTGTAAAACAGGGTTTGGGCGGCTACACCTTC,CASSVKQGLGGYTF,NA,TRBJ1-2,NA,TRBV2
TGCGCCAGCAGCTTGGGTCTAGCGGGAGAAAAGACCCAGTACTTC,CASSLGLAGEKTQYF,NA,TRBJ2-5,TRBD2,TRBV5-1
TGTGCCAGCAGTAAACTCGGACACGTGGCAGATACGCAGTATTTT,CASSKLGHVADTQYF,NA,TRBJ2-3,NA,TRBV2
TGCGCCAGCAGCCAAGATATGACGGGAAGGGTAGAGACCCAGTACTTC,CASSQDMTGRVETQYF,few,TRBJ2-5,NA,TRBV4-1
TGTGCCAGCATAAAACTACCGGGACAACTCACAGATACGCAGTATTTT,CASIKLPGQLTDTQYF,NA,TRBJ2-3,NA,TRBV28
TGTGCCAGCTCACCAAGGTCGCAGGGGATGGCCGGGGAGCTGTTTTTT,CASSPRSQGMAGELFF,few,TRBJ2-2,NA,TRBV18
TGTGCCAGCAGTGAAATGGAGGGCGAGCAGTACTTC,CASSEMEGEQYF,once,TRBJ2-7,NA,TRBV6-1
TGTGCCAGCAGCCCTAGCGCGGGGAGGCTGTCCTACGAGCAGTACTTC,CASSPSAGRLSYEQYF,NA,TRBJ2-7,NA,TRBV9
TGTGCCAGCAGCGTAGAACTTTCGAACACCGGGGAGCTGTTTTTT,CASSVELSNTGELFF,few,TRBJ2-2,NA,TRBV9
TGCAGCGTTGAGTTGGGACAGGGTGGCGAGCAGTACTTC,CSVELGQGGEQYF,few,TRBJ2-7,TRBD1,TRBV29-1
TGTGCCTGGGAACCCAGGGGAATGGGCTCCTACAATGAGCAGTTCTTC,CAWEPRGMGSYNEQFF,few,TRBJ2-1,NA,TRBV30
TGTGCCAGCAACCCGGCGTTGTGGAGTCCAGATACGCAGTATTTT,CASNPALWSPDTQYF,NA,TRBJ2-3,NA,TRBV5-5
TGTGCCAGCAGCTTTGGACAGGGACAAGAGACCCAGTACTTC,CASSFGQGQETQYF,few,TRBJ2-5,TRBD1,TRBV7-9
TGTGCCAGCAGCACCCCCCACGCTAGCGGGCTATACGAGCAGTACTTC,CASSTPHASGLYEQYF,NA,TRBJ2-7,TRBD2,TRBV9
TGTGCCAGCAGCGACCGACAGGGATCCTACGAGCAGTACTTC,CASSDRQGSYEQYF,NA,TRBJ2-7,NA,TRBV21-1
TGTGCCAGCACTGACAGGGCAAATGAGCAGTTCTTC,CASTDRANEQFF,few,TRBJ2-1,TRBD1,TRBV5-6
TGCGCCAGCAGTCCCACCGGGACAGAAAACAATGAGCAGTTCTTC,CASSPTGTENNEQFF,NA,TRBJ2-1,TRBD1,TRBV23-1
TGCAGCGTAGTCACGGGAGGAACCTACGAGCAGTACTTC,CSVVTGGTYEQYF,NA,TRBJ2-7,TRBD2,TRBV29-1
TGTGCCAGCAGCCTGGGACGGACCCGGGGGCAGCCCCAGCATTTT,CASSLGRTRGQPQHF,few,TRBJ1-5,NA,TRBV28
TGTGCCAGCTCCGCCGGAGAGGTCCCAGATACGCAGTATTTT,CASSAGEVPDTQYF,NA,TRBJ2-3,NA,TRBV2
TGTGCCAGCAGTTATGGTGGGAGGGCCGAGATCTACGAGCAGTACTTC,CASSYGGRAEIYEQYF,few,TRBJ2-7,TRBD2,TRBV28
TGTGCCAGCAGACGACAGGAGGCCACCTTC,CASRRQEATF,NA,TRBJ1-2,NA,TRBV2
TGTGCCAGCAGGTACAGGGCCACCGGGGAGCTGTTTTTT,CASRYRATGELFF,few,TRBJ2-2,NA,TRBV5-4
TGTGCCAGCTTCTTTGGGACAAACAACTATGGCTACACCTTC,CASFFGTNNYGYTF,NA,TRBJ1-2,NA,TRBV18
TGTGCCAGTAGTATCGCCAGAAATCAGCCCCAGCATTTT,CASSIARNQPQHF,NA,TRBJ1-5,NA,TRBV19
TGCAGCGTTAACACCGGGACAGGGGGCAAGGAGCAGTACTTC,CSVNTGTGGKEQYF,few,TRBJ2-7,TRBD1,TRBV29-1
TGTGCTAGCAGCCCAGACAGTCAAGAGACCCAGTACTTC,CASSPDSQETQYF,few,TRBJ2-5,NA,TRBV7-7
TGTGCCAGCAGCCTCCTCCCGGGAGCCGGAAACACCATATATTTT,CASSLLPGAGNTIYF,few,TRBJ1-3,NA,TRBV14
TGTGCCAGCAGCTCGACTAGCGGGCTATACGAGCAGTACTTC,CASSSTSGLYEQYF,NA,TRBJ2-7,TRBD2,TRBV7-2
TGTGCCAGCAGTGAAGCCGGTCTCATACAGGGCCGCACTGAAGCTTTCTTT,CASSEAGLIQGRTEAFF,NA,TRBJ1-1,NA,TRBV6-1
TGTGCCAGCAGTTTCAAGACTAGCGGGAGTTCCTACGAGCAGTACTTC,CASSFKTSGSSYEQYF,few,TRBJ2-7,TRBD2,TRBV6-5
TGTGCCTGGAGTGTGTCGGGGATAGGCTACACCATATATTTT,CAWSVSGIGYTIYF,NA,TRBJ1-3,NA,TRBV30
TGTGCCTTTACACAGGGGTCTAATGAAAAACTGTTTTTT,CAFTQGSNEKLFF,few,TRBJ1-4,TRBD1,TRBV30
TGTGCCTGGAGGAGGGGTGGAATCGGACTAGCGGCGGTATACGAGCAGTACTTC,CAWRRGGIGLAAVYEQYF,NA,TRBJ2-7,TRBD2,TRBV30
TGTGCCAGCAGCAATGGACTAGCCAGCTCCTACGAGCAGTACTTC,CASSNGLASSYEQYF,NA,TRBJ2-7,TRBD2,TRBV6-5
TGTGCCAGCAGCTCCGTCCTCGGGGAGCAGTTCTTC,CASSSVLGEQFF,NA,TRBJ2-1,NA,TRBV7-7